These T cell receptor beta chains were read from a single sample in a study of blood T cell repertoires in COVID-19. TCRdb's copy holds only in-frame clones and misses some; the assay was immunoSEQ multiplex PCR. The sample shows about 80,000 clones, roughly nine tenths of them seen only once. The sequenced material came from peripheral blood. The receptors originated from a woman in her forties or fifties in a cohort sampled during active COVID-19. Each CDR3 is given with its conserved first and last residue. A D gene is named only where the DNA matches it firmly. Some rows mark clone size as missing; the rest say once, few, many or name a class of expanded clone.

cdr3_aa cdr3_nt j_call clone_size d_call v_call
CASSETGVIGTEAFF TGTGCCAGCAGTGAAACGGGGGTGATTGGCACTGAAGCTTTCTTT TRBJ1-1 NA NA TRBV2
CASSTLGQFLPLSSNNYGYTF TGTGCCAGCAGCACCCTGGGACAGTTCCTCCCGCTATCCTCTAATAACTATGGCTACACCTTC TRBJ1-2 NA NA TRBV21-1
CSASDRGNYGYTF TGCAGCGCATCGGACAGAGGAAACTATGGCTACACCTTC TRBJ1-2 NA NA TRBV29-1
CASSYGGAGANVLTF TGTGCCAGCAGTTACGGAGGGGCCGGGGCCAACGTCCTGACTTTC TRBJ2-6 NA NA TRBV6-2/TRBV6-3
CASSPRPSGTTYNEQFF TGTGCCAGTAGTCCCAGGCCCAGCGGGACTACCTACAATGAGCAGTTCTTC TRBJ2-1 NA TRBD2 TRBV19
CASSSYRGNEKLFF TGTGCCAGCAGTTCCTACAGGGGGAATGAAAAACTGTTTTTT TRBJ1-4 NA TRBD1 TRBV2
CASSSRIGRSETQYF TGTGCCAGCAGCTCACGCATCGGGAGATCAGAGACCCAGTACTTC TRBJ2-5 NA NA TRBV5-5
CAISDTPTGGTFGYTF TGTGCCATCAGTGACACCCCTACAGGGGGCACGTTTGGCTACACCTTC TRBJ1-2 NA TRBD1 TRBV10-3
CATSAEGATEAFF TGTGCCACCTCCGCGGAAGGGGCCACTGAAGCTTTCTTT TRBJ1-1 NA NA TRBV2
CASSPRARQNTEAFF TGTGCCAGCAGCCCGAGGGCAAGACAGAACACTGAAGCTTTCTTT TRBJ1-1 NA NA TRBV27
CASSLVSSYNSPLHF TGTGCCAGCAGCTTAGTGAGCTCCTATAATTCACCCCTCCACTTT TRBJ1-6 NA NA TRBV7-9
CASRRHSSSYEQYF TGTGCCAGCAGGAGACATTCGAGCTCCTACGAGCAGTACTTC TRBJ2-7 NA NA TRBV28
CATDVRGDQPQHF TGTGCCACCGACGTCCGGGGTGATCAGCCCCAGCATTTT TRBJ1-5 NA NA TRBV24-1
CASSPPGLASPEELFF TGTGCCAGCAGTCCACCGGGACTAGCGTCCCCCGAGGAGCTGTTTTTT TRBJ2-2 NA TRBD2 TRBV28
CASSQGTGGITDTQYF TGTGCCAGCAGCCAAGGTACAGGGGGCATCACAGATACGCAGTATTTT TRBJ2-3 NA TRBD1 TRBV3-1/TRBV3-2
CASSDPRAGDTEAFF TGTGCCAGCAGTGACCCCCGGGCAGGGGACACTGAAGCTTTCTTT TRBJ1-1 NA NA TRBV25-1
CASSFPGGETQYF TGTGCCAGCAGTTTCCCAGGGGGGGAGACCCAGTACTTC TRBJ2-5 NA NA TRBV27
CASSDFSSLLAYIGETQYF TGTGCCAGCAGTGACTTTTCGTCCCTACTAGCCTACATTGGGGAGACCCAGTACTTC TRBJ2-5 NA NA TRBV6-4
CASSYSLEAEAFF TGTGCCAGCAGTTACTCGCTGGAGGCTGAAGCTTTCTTT TRBJ1-1 NA NA TRBV6-6
CASSLGSDYGYTF TGTGCCAGCAGTTTAGGAAGCGACTATGGCTACACCTTC TRBJ1-2 NA NA TRBV12-3/TRBV12-4
CASSLETGRGTEAFF TGTGCCAGCAGCTTAGAAACAGGGAGAGGGACTGAAGCTTTCTTT TRBJ1-1 NA NA TRBV7-8
CAIQAGQTTSYEQYF TGTGCCATCCAGGCCGGTCAGACAACTTCCTACGAGCAGTACTTC TRBJ2-7 NA NA TRBV10-3
CATLTLGGGNYGYTF TGTGCCACCTTAACCCTTGGCGGGGGGAATTATGGCTACACCTTC TRBJ1-2 NA NA TRBV6-5
CAISESAGGYNSPLHF TGTGCCATCAGTGAATCCGCAGGGGGTTATAATTCACCCCTCCACTTT TRBJ1-6 NA TRBD1 TRBV10-3
CASSITYSGANVLTF TGTGCCAGCAGTATAACATACTCTGGGGCCAACGTCCTGACTTTC TRBJ2-6 NA NA TRBV3-1/TRBV3-2
CASSVGRDTEAFF TGTGCCAGCAGTGTGGGGAGGGACACTGAAGCTTTCTTT TRBJ1-1 NA NA TRBV2
CASGPLSAGNQPQHF TGTGCTAGTGGTCCGCTCTCCGCAGGTAATCAGCCCCAGCATTTT TRBJ1-5 NA NA TRBV12-5
CASSDASVQNTDTQYF TGTGCCAGCAGCGATGCTAGTGTCCAAAACACAGATACGCAGTATTTT TRBJ2-3 NA NA TRBV28
CATRPGTGGYNEQFF TGTGCCACCAGGCCCGGGACAGGGGGGTACAATGAGCAGTTCTTC TRBJ2-1 NA TRBD1 TRBV24-1
CASSLEVDRGKRDTQYF TGTGCCAGCAGCTTAGAAGTGGACAGGGGAAAGAGAGATACGCAGTATTTT TRBJ2-3 NA TRBD1 TRBV11-2
CASSQDQAFYNSPLHF TGCGCCAGCAGCCAAGATCAGGCGTTCTATAATTCACCCCTCCACTTT TRBJ1-6 few NA TRBV4-1
CASSLPGQGIMEQFF TGCGCCAGCAGCCTTCCGGGACAGGGAATTATGGAGCAGTTCTTC TRBJ2-1 NA TRBD1 TRBV4-1
CASSYGLFYEQYF TGTGCCAGCAGTTACGGACTCTTCTACGAGCAGTACTTC TRBJ2-7 NA NA TRBV12-3/TRBV12-4
CASSQDPATGTDTQYF TGCGCCAGCAGCCAGGACCCGGCGACGGGAACAGATACGCAGTATTTT TRBJ2-3 NA NA TRBV5-1
CASSPFSSYNEQFF TGTGCCAGCAGCCCATTTAGCTCCTACAATGAGCAGTTCTTC TRBJ2-1 once NA TRBV7-9
CASSLIPLPGPQGEQYF TGCGCCAGCAGCTTGATCCCCCTACCGGGACCTCAGGGGGAGCAGTACTTC TRBJ2-7 few NA TRBV5-1
CASSLQAEAFF TGTGCCAGCAGCCTTCAGGCTGAAGCTTTCTTT TRBJ1-1 NA NA TRBV12-3/TRBV12-4
CASKASPLSYNEQFF TGTGCCAGTAAAGCTAGCCCACTCTCCTACAATGAGCAGTTCTTC TRBJ2-1 NA NA TRBV19
CASSLAHRTLAETQYF TGCGCCAGCAGCTTGGCACACAGGACCCTTGCGGAGACCCAGTACTTC TRBJ2-5 NA NA TRBV5-1
CASSLDSSQETQYF TGTGCCAGCAGTCTGGACAGTTCTCAAGAGACCCAGTACTTC TRBJ2-5 NA NA TRBV6-5
CASSQQVAQGSLAFF TGCGCCAGCAGCCAACAAGTCGCCCAGGGGTCGTTGGCTTTCTTT TRBJ1-1 NA NA TRBV4-1
CASSSGASSANTGELFF TGCGCCAGCAGTTCCGGAGCTAGTTCCGCGAACACCGGGGAGCTGTTTTTT TRBJ2-2 NA NA TRBV5-1
CASSLGGVPGGSPLHF TGTGCCAGCAGCTTGGGGGGTGTCCCCGGAGGTTCACCCCTCCACTTT TRBJ1-6 NA NA TRBV5-4
CASSSASGRARGEQYF TGTGCCAGCAGCTCCGCTAGCGGGAGGGCTCGGGGTGAGCAGTACTTC TRBJ2-7 NA TRBD2 TRBV5-4
CASSPGTGMRSGHEQYF TGTGCCAGCAGCCCGGGGACAGGGATGAGGAGTGGCCACGAGCAGTACTTC TRBJ2-7 NA TRBD1 TRBV3-1/TRBV3-2
CASRGTGASNQPQHF TGTGCCAGTAGGGGGACAGGGGCTAGCAATCAGCCCCAGCATTTT TRBJ1-5 NA TRBD1 TRBV19
CASSSDSYNSPLHF TGTGCCAGCAGCTCCGACAGTTATAATTCACCCCTCCACTTT TRBJ1-6 NA NA TRBV6-4
CSASLRTMEQFF TGCAGTGCTAGTCTCCGGACTATGGAGCAGTTCTTC TRBJ2-1 NA NA TRBV20-1
CASSLATTGQRNEQYF TGCGCCAGCAGCTTGGCGACAACTGGACAGCGCAACGAGCAGTACTTC TRBJ2-7 NA NA TRBV5-1
CASSLASSTDSYEQYF TGCGCCAGCAGCTTGGCCTCCAGTACAGACTCCTACGAGCAGTACTTC TRBJ2-7 NA NA TRBV5-1
CASSQRQERTDTQYF TGCGCCAGCAGCCAACGACAGGAACGCACAGATACGCAGTATTTT TRBJ2-3 once NA TRBV4-1
CAIRVAGETDTQYF TGTGCCATCAGAGTAGCGGGGGAAACAGATACGCAGTATTTT TRBJ2-3 NA TRBD2 TRBV10-3
CASSLPGQGRPEAFF TGTGCCAGCAGCCTACCGGGACAGGGGAGACCTGAAGCTTTCTTT TRBJ1-1 NA TRBD1 TRBV28
CASGAQGQETQYF TGTGCCAGCGGGGCACAGGGACAAGAGACCCAGTACTTC TRBJ2-5 NA NA TRBV6-5